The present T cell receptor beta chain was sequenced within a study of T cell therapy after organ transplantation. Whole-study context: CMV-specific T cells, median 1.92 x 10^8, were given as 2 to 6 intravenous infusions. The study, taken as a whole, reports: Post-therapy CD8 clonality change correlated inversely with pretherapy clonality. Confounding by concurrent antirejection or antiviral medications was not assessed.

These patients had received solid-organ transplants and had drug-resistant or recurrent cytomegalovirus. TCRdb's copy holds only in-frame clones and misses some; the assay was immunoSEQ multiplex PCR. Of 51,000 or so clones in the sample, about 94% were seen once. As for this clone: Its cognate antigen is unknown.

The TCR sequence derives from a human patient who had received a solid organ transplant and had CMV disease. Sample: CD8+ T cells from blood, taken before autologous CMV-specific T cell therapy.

CDR3 sequence: CASSLTGGTNTEAFF. The CDR3 nucleotides read TGTGCCAGCAGTTTGACAGGGGGGACGAACACTGAAGCTTTCTTT. The chain employs TRBV27 and TRBJ1-1; 9 positions match TRBD1. CDR1 MNHEY and CDR2 SMNVEV come from the germline V gene (reference sequence). After removal of 3 bases from V and 1 base from J, the junction contained 3 bases not matched to a gene. CDR3 length: 15 residues.